The entry that follows covers one T cell receptor beta chain sequence. No antigen is known for it. No much larger clone is present one base from it, and per-base qualities are unavailable. TCRbeta CDR3 regions were amplified from genomic DNA by means of the immunoSEQ Assay, a bias-controlled multiplex PCR. The published analysis was carried out like this. Nucleated cell counts per sample were estimated from amplification of reference gene primers within the assay. To quantify the absolute abundance of each unique TCRbeta CDR3 rearrangement, sequence reads were collapsed and filtered. For each sample, productive Simpson clonality was calculated as the square root of Simpson's diversity index over productive rearrangements. The clones in this table, taken by TCRdb from immuneACCESS, are in-frame only. Not every clone is retained; where verified, under half of the shortfall comes from an unresolved V gene, and the cause of the rest is unknown. Clone size and the V and J calls come from that table; the DNA yielded D and trimming. This sample is represented by some 340,000 clones; roughly 87% of them were singletons. The biggest ten clones account for about 5% of the sample.

The germline V gene yields LGHNA for CDR1 and YSLEER for CDR2. Cut back by 0 bases and 8 bases, the V and J ends lie 14 bases apart. Including the terminal cysteine and phenylalanine, the CDR3 comprises 15 residues. The CDR3 DNA has 45 bases and is translated from base 1. The data stem from a study of blood T cell repertoires in COVID-19 (dated by TCRdb to 2020 to 2022). Looking at the study overall: Collaborator samples came from the United States, Italy and Spain and covered acute and convalescent phases of COVID-19. Subjects who had been exposed to COVID-19, were actively infected with it, or had recovered from it provided the deeply sampled blood TCRbeta repertoires that made up the dataset. Where available, HLA class I and class II types were taken from metadata supplied by the sample provider and were not determined by assay-based typing. The material from the prospective study consisted of cDNA or gDNA derived from T cells, B-cell-depleted T cells, or PBMCs. The repertoires were released in a freely available public database intended as a resource for research on the immune response to SARS-CoV-2. Samples came from the ongoing ImmuneRACE study (first 160 participants) plus 1,254 subjects from 6 global collaborators. Nearly every sample came with metadata listing a de-identified subject ID, COVID-19 status, age in years and sex.

Summary of the overall study and its limitations: The quantity of clinical and demographic metadata differed by source and by participant and was supplied without curation.

In the prospective study, participants were about 18 to 89 years old, resided in about two dozen geographic areas of the United States, and were enrolled through a virtual design. In the prospective study, participants were assigned to cohorts based on the clinical history participants reported in a screening survey and a study questionnaire. Recovered participants in ImmuneRACE Cohort 3 were defined as having two consecutive negative NP/OP PCR tests, clearance from a healthcare professional, or resolution of symptoms. Each participant in the prospective study had whole blood, serum and a nasopharyngeal or oropharyngeal swab collected by mobile phlebotomists. Participants in the prospective study had the option to provide additional blood draws and questionnaires over a roughly 2-month period. Blood samples from the prospective study were shipped frozen or at room temperature prior to DNA extraction.

The sequence derives from a woman aged 45-60 years who had recovered from COVID-19. The chain is encoded by TRBV4-3 joined to TRBJ2-1; no D gene can be assigned with confidence. The material sequenced was PBMCs or T cells enriched from blood (not recorded which). The CDR3 loop reads CASSQEGLQTDEQFF. The sequenced DNA is TGCGCCAGCAGCCAAGAGGGTCTCCAGACTGATGAGCAGTTCTTC.